The 20 T cell receptor beta chains presented below share a single source sample, sequenced in a study of blood T cell repertoires in COVID-19. Assay: immunoSEQ multiplex PCR; the TCRdb copy retains only in-frame clones and omits some. The table includes a few hundred thousand clones, approximately 89% detected once. The sample comprised PBMCs or T cells enriched from blood (not recorded which). The receptors come from a woman between 40 and 50 years old who had recovered from COVID-19.

The V and J genes are TRBV2 and TRBJ1-2, with D tentatively TRBD1 (6 bases). Germline V gene data show CDR1 as SNHLY and CDR2 as FYNNEI. CDR3 length: 14 residues. V was shortened by 7 bases and J by 4 bases, with 16 bases between the two germline ends. CDR3 DNA sequence: TGTGCCAGCACCGAGGGAGGGGGAGGCTATGGCTACACCTTC. Translation: CASTEGGGGYGYTF. Full variable domain (outside the CDR3, taken from reference TRBV2 and TRBJ1-2): EPEVTQTPSHQVTQMGQEVILRCVPISNHLYFYWYRQILGQKVEFLVSFYNNEISEKSEIFDDQFSVERPDGSNFTLKIRSTKLEDSAMYFCASTEGGGGYGYTFGSGTRLTVV.

The chain employs TRBV11-2 and TRBJ1-2; a possible D gene is TRBD1 (6 bases). Germline-derived CDR1 and CDR2 are SGHAT and FQNNGV. This CDR3 region has 15 residues. Between the trimmed V and J ends, which lost 5 bases and 7 bases, there was a span of 20 bases. CDR3 residues: CASSNQQGRYVGYTF. CDR3 in DNA: TGTGCCAGCAGCAACCAACAGGGAAGATACGTTGGCTACACCTTC.

This clone appeared a single time. The gene calls are TRBV7-6 and TRBJ2-1, with unresolved D. CDR3 length: 17 amino acids. The germline V gene encodes CDR1 SGHVS and CDR2 FNYEAQ. V lost 5 bases, J lost 4 bases, and 21 bases lay in between. CDR3 amino acids: CASSVGGAIPDYNEQFF. The CDR3 DNA follows: TGTGCCAGCAGCGTCGGCGGCGCGATCCCTGATTACAATGAGCAGTTCTTC.

The J gene is TRBJ2-7, the V gene TRBV5-1; D is perhaps TRBD2 (7 bases). The CDR3 has 15 amino acids. Germline V gene lookup returns CDR1 SGHRS and CDR2 YFSETQ. Trimming shortened V by 5 bases and J by 3 bases, and 18 bases separated the two germline ends. The CDR3 spells CASSPEGGTIYEQYF. The DNA for the CDR3 is TGCGCCAGCAGTCCCGAGGGGGGGACCATCTACGAGCAGTACTTC.

V is TRBV19 and J is TRBJ1-3; TRBD1 is a possible D gene (5 bases). V shed 4 bases and J shed 1 base, with 14 bases lying between them. The CDR3 sequence is 16 residues long. CDR1 and CDR2 from the germline V gene are LNHDA and SQIVND (reference sequence). DNA for the CDR3: TGTGCCAGTAGTACGCAAGGGACTCATTCTGGAAACACCATATATTTT. It translates to CASSTQGTHSGNTIYF. The variable domain in full, with the rest retrieved from reference TRBV19 and TRBJ1-3, is DGGITQSPKYLFRKEGQNVTLSCEQNLNHDAMYWYRQDPGQGLRLIYYSQIVNDFQKGDIAEGYSVSREKKESFPLTVTSAQKNPTAFYLCASSTQGTHSGNTIYFGEGSWLTVV.

This chain uses TRBV6-5 with TRBJ1-5; TRBD1 aligns across 8 bases. CDR3 length: 15 residues. CDR1 is MNHEY and CDR2 is SVGAGI in the germline V gene. Losses at the gene ends were 6 bases for V and 4 bases for J; bases not matched to a gene: 8. The CDR3 coding sequence is TGTGCCAGCAGACTGGACAGGGCGGCGAATCAGCCCCAGCATTTT. Protein sequence: CASRLDRAANQPQHF.

J is TRBJ1-6 and V is TRBV27, with 7 positions matching TRBD1. The J segment lost 3 bases and the V segment lost 2 bases, leaving 4 bases of the junction unmatched. Per germline, CDR1 MNHEY and CDR2 SMNVEV (reference sequence). The CDR3 length is 16 residues. The CDR3 sequence is CASSLQGGLYNSPLHF. The CDR3, as DNA: TGTGCCAGCAGTTTACAAGGGGGCCTCTATAATTCACCCCTCCACTTT.

The chain carries TRBV3-1 (or the pseudogene TRBV3-2) and TRBJ1-3, with D hard to call. The germline gives CDR1 LGHDT, CDR2 YNNKEL (reference sequence). The CDR3 totals 14 residues. V shed 0 bases and J shed 2 bases, with 5 bases lying between them. This CDR3 is CASSQEAAGNTIYF. The CDR3 DNA is TGTGCCAGCAGCCAAGAGGCAGCTGGAAACACCATATATTTT.

This clone showed up just once. The gene calls are TRBV7-9 and TRBJ1-1; unclear D gene. This CDR3 is 14 amino acids long. V was trimmed by 7 bases and J by 5 bases, leaving 17 bases between them. CDR1 and CDR2 from the germline V gene are SEHNR and FQNEAQ (reference sequence). In nucleotides, the CDR3 is TGTGCCAGCATCACCACCGGGGATCTAACTGAAGCTTTCTTT. Amino acid sequence: CASITTGDLTEAFF.

The chain uses TRBV12-3 or TRBV12-4 and TRBJ1-2; a possible D gene is TRBD1 (5 bases). Trimming removed 6 bases at V and 6 bases at J, with 11 bases between. This CDR3 spans 12 amino acids. The CDR3 is CASSSTGDGYTF. CDR3 DNA: TGTGCCAGCAGCTCCACAGGAGATGGCTACACCTTC.

The rearrangement links TRBV7-2 to TRBJ2-1, with 7 bases lining up with TRBD1. V lost 2 bases, J lost 3 bases, and 4 bases stayed unmatched. Germline CDR1 and CDR2: SGHTA and FQGNSA. CDR3 size: 15 residues. The CDR3 sequence: CASSLSTGVYNEQFF. As DNA, the CDR3 is TGTGCCAGCAGCTTATCCACAGGGGTCTACAATGAGCAGTTCTTC. The full variable domain, with the rest looked up from reference TRBV7-2 and TRBJ2-1, is GAGVSQSPSNKVTEKGKDVELRCDPISGHTALYWYRQSLGQGLEFLIYFQGNSAPDKSGLPSDRFSAERTGGSVSTLTIQRTQQEDSAVYLCASSLSTGVYNEQFFGPGTRLTVL.

The rearrangement links TRBV29-1 to TRBJ2-5, with 8 bases identical to TRBD1. This CDR3 is 14 amino acids long. J lost 5 bases, V lost 5 bases, and 10 bases had no gene match. Germline V gives CDR1 SQVTM, CDR2 ANQGSEA. In DNA, the CDR3 is TGCAGCGTTTCTCCTCGGACAGGGCTGGAGACCCAGTACTTC. This sequence encodes CSVSPRTGLETQYF.

This chain connects TRBV30 to TRBJ2-1, with TRBD1 matching 8 bases. The CDR3 totals 13 residues. With 3 bases clipped from V and 6 bases from J, the junction kept 4 bases outside the gene matches. CDR1 is GTSNPN and CDR2 is SVGIG in the germline V gene (reference sequence). CDR3 nucleotides: TGTGCCTGGAGAAGGACAGGGACCAATGAGCAGTTCTTC. Its translation: CAWRRTGTNEQFF.

The rearrangement joins TRBV28 to TRBJ1-5; D may be TRBD1 (6 bases). The CDR3 sequence is 14 residues long. The V and J ends lost 7 bases and 7 bases respectively, with 17 bases between them. CDR1 is MDHEN and CDR2 is SYDVKM in the germline V gene. The CDR3 region has the DNA TGTGCCAGCAAGACAGGAGAGCAATGGCAGCCCCAGCATTTT. Translating gives CASKTGEQWQPQHF.

The J gene is TRBJ2-1, the V gene TRBV3-1 (or the pseudogene TRBV3-2), with 10 positions matching TRBD2. The CDR3 totals 23 residues. Germline loops: CDR1 LGHDT, CDR2 YNNKEL (reference sequence). Germline trimming cut 4 bases from V and 1 base from J; bases unmatched to any gene: 25. CDR3 coding DNA: TGTGCCAGCAGCCCCGCAACCCCACGGAGAGCTAGCGGGAGTGATGAGTCCTACAATGAGCAGTTCTTC. Translation gives CASSPATPRRASGSDESYNEQFF.

The rearrangement joins TRBV6-5 to TRBJ1-3; D is undetermined. The V gene's germline CDR1 is MNHEY and CDR2 SVGAGI. CDR3 length: 15 residues. V was cut by 2 bases and J by 1 base, with 9 bases left in between. CDR3 amino acids: CASSYRTESGNTIYF. The CDR3 nucleotides read TGTGCCAGCAGTTACCGGACTGAGTCTGGAAACACCATATATTTT.

V is TRBV6-5 and J is TRBJ2-2; D not certain. Germline V gene lookup returns CDR1 MNHEY and CDR2 SVGAGI. This CDR3 spans 15 amino acids. The V and J ends lost 6 bases and 1 base respectively, with 12 bases between them. CDR3 sequence reads: CASRPSALNTGELFF. CDR3 nucleotide sequence: TGTGCCAGCAGACCCTCCGCGTTGAACACCGGGGAGCTGTTTTTT.

The chain uses TRBV29-1 and TRBJ2-1, with TRBD2 as a possible D gene (6 bases). The CDR3 spans 17 residues. In germline, CDR1 is SQVTM, CDR2 ANQGSEA. V was trimmed by 4 bases and J by 3 bases, leaving 22 bases between them. CDR3 nucleotides: TGCAGCGTTGCCGGGACTCCCAGCTCGGGGGACTACAATGAGCAGTTCTTC. It codes for CSVAGTPSSGDYNEQFF.

This clone occurred a few times. This chain's CDR3 is CASSLAGNQPQHF. For the CDR3, the DNA is TGTGCCAGCAGCTTAGCTGGCAATCAGCCCCAGCATTTT. The chain carries TRBV11-2 and TRBJ1-5; no clear D. CDR3 length equals 13 residues. Germline V gene sequence: CDR1 SGHAT, CDR2 FQNNGV. Between the trimmed V and J ends, which lost 1 base and 2 bases, there was a span of 3 bases.

This chain uses TRBV6-5 with TRBJ2-1; 9 nucleotides line up with TRBD1. Germline CDR1 and CDR2: MNHEY and SVGAGI. Trimming removed 4 bases from V and 8 bases from J; junction bases left unmatched: 6. CDR3 length: 14 amino acids. CDR3 bases: TGTGCCAGCAGTTGGGGGACAGGGAGGGATGAGCAGTTCTTC. It yields the protein CASSWGTGRDEQFF.